This T cell receptor beta chain was recovered during a study of Ad26.COV2.S vaccination and SARS-CoV-2 variants. The overall study: The vaccine Ad26.COV2.S was put into the muscle once, or twice with 56 days between.

Germline CDR1 reads LNHNV; CDR2 reads YYDKDF (reference sequence). V lost 0 bases and J lost 3, with 9 bases in between. The CDR3 runs 15 residues. Study outcomes and limitations: Spike-specific CD8+ and CD4+ T cell responses reportedly showed substantial breadth after vaccination. People who got the vaccine had more spike-specific TCR breadth than people who got placebo.

The treatment: some 20 received Ad26.COV2.S at low or high dose, single or two shots; five or six received placebo; per-sample allocation not given. Vaccine and placebo recipients were sampled on day 63 after the first injection. The vaccine antigen was prefusion-stabilized Wuhan SARS-CoV-2 spike. Only in-frame clones appear in the TCRdb table, and some are missing; sequencing was by immunoSEQ multiplex PCR. The table has fewer than 800,000 clones, around 89% seen once. Remarks on this clone: Its antigen is undetermined.

The sequenced sample was peripheral blood, obtained in a trial of Ad26.COV2.S vaccine versus placebo. The V call is TRBV15, the J call TRBJ1-5; D is possibly TRBD1 (5 bases). The source is a person aged 18-65 years who received the Ad26.COV2.S COVID-19 vaccine or a placebo. CDR3 bases: TGTGCCACCAGCAGAGATTTGGGGGTCAATCAGCCCCAGCATTTT. This codes for CATSRDLGVNQPQHF. Variable domain in full (rest from reference TRBV15 and TRBJ1-5): DAMVIQNPRYQVTQFGKPVTLSCSQTLNHNVMYWYQQKSSQAPKLLFHYYDKDFNNEADTPDNFQSRRPNTSFCFLDIRSPGLGDTAMYLCATSRDLGVNQPQHFGDGTRLSIL.